A single sample gave rise to the 11 T cell receptor beta chains below, sequenced in a study of response to subunit inactivated influenza vaccine. TCRdb passed the RT-PCR reads through MiXCR, listing each CDR3 protein once. The sample consists of more than 500,000 distinct CDR3 sequences, around 10% of them appearing once. These data also featured in a second study, about T cells expressing NK-cell markers. From that report: UMI-tagged 5'RACE template switching yielded the TCR beta cDNA.

The sequences come from PBMCs from blood, collected on the day of vaccination. The source is a man aged 50 to 59 who received an inactivated influenza vaccine.

This clonotype turned up a few times. The CDR3 protein is CASSTFRTENTGELFF. The CDR3 nucleotides are TGTGCCAGCAGCACATTTAGGACAGAGAACACCGGGGAGCTGTTTTTT. The chain has TRBV7-9 and TRBJ2-2; D might be TRBD1 (6 bases). Trimming took 5 bases from V and 1 from J, leaving 14 bases between them. The CDR3 is 16 residues long. Germline CDR1 reads SEHNR; CDR2 reads FQNEAQ (reference sequence).

This clonotype was seen at least ten times. The V call is TRBV5-1, the J call TRBJ1-1; no firm D call. V lost 3 bases to trimming and J lost 5 bases, with 11 bases between them. From germline, CDR1 is SGHRS and CDR2 YFSETQ. This CDR3 spans 13 amino acids. Here the CDR3 reads CASSSLLGTEAFF. Here the CDR3 DNA reads TGCGCCAGCAGCTCTCTTTTAGGGACTGAAGCTTTCTTT.

This clonotype has only a few counts. The chain is built from TRBV6-1 and TRBJ1-2; D unresolved. The CDR3 sequence is 12 residues long. V lost 0 bases, J lost 10 bases, and 9 bases lay in between. From germline, CDR1 is MNHNS and CDR2 SASEGT. The CDR3 DNA reads as TGTGCCAGCAGTGAAGCTGGCAGGCACTACACCTTC. This translates into CASSEAGRHYTF.

This clonotype has a handful of counts. The rearrangement joins TRBV24-1 to TRBJ2-3; D ambiguous. Germline values: CDR1 KGHDR, CDR2 SFDVKD. CDR3 length: 13 amino acids. Trimming shortened V by 8 bases and J by 0 bases, and 8 bases separated the two germline ends. The CDR3 DNA is TGTGCCACCATCCCGACTAGCACAGATACGCAGTATTTT. Translated: CATIPTSTDTQYF.

The chain uses TRBV20-1 and TRBJ2-7, with D possibly TRBD2 on 6 matching bases. Germline values: CDR1 DFQATT, CDR2 SNEGSKA (reference sequence). CDR3 length: 13 amino acids. V was trimmed by 5 bases and J by 0 bases, leaving 11 bases between them. CDR3 amino acids: CSAAGLSSYEQYF. The CDR3 nucleotides read TGCAGTGCTGCGGGACTGAGCTCCTACGAGCAGTACTTC.

This clonotype came up a few times. The chain uses TRBV9 and TRBJ2-7; D perhaps matches TRBD2 (5 bases). The CDR3 spans 13 residues. Trimming took off 0 bases at V and 4 bases at J, with 8 bases between the two ends. CDR1 and CDR2 from the germline V gene are SGDLS and YYNGEE. CDR3 residues: CASSVAEGYEQYF. In nucleotides, the CDR3 is TGTGCCAGCAGCGTAGCTGAGGGTTACGAGCAGTACTTC.

The J gene is TRBJ2-5, the V gene TRBV11-2; D ambiguous. The CDR3 contains 15 residues. V was pared by 2 bases and J by 2 bases, with 12 bases between. Germline V lookup: CDR1 SGHAT, CDR2 FQNNGV. CDR3 in amino acids: CASSLSFAEQETQYF. The DNA for the CDR3 is TGTGCCAGCAGCTTAAGCTTTGCGGAACAAGAGACCCAGTACTTC.

V and J are TRBV5-1 and TRBJ2-5; D is perhaps TRBD1 (7 bases). V dropped 4 bases and J dropped 2 bases, with 15 bases sitting between them. The CDR3 consists of 15 residues. Per the germline V gene, CDR1 is SGHRS and CDR2 is YFSETQ. The chain's CDR3 is CASSPQGGQQETQYF. CDR3 in DNA: TGCGCCAGCAGCCCCCAGGGGGGACAACAAGAGACCCAGTACTTC.

This clonotype showed up just once. A much more abundant neighbour one base away suggests this may be a read error. This sequence joins TRBV5-1 and TRBJ2-5; TRBD2 matches 12 bases. Germline lookup yields CDR1 SGHRS and CDR2 YFSETQ. The CDR3 is 17 amino acids. Trimming took 3 bases from V and 1 from J; bases not matched to a gene: 7. DNA for the CDR3: TGCGCCAGCAGCTCACAACTAGCGGGAGGCTCCCAAGAGACCCAGTACTTC. This sequence encodes CASSSQLAGGSQETQYF.

This clonotype was observed many times. V and J are TRBV12-3 or TRBV12-4 and TRBJ1-1; D gene uncertain. The CDR3 is 10 amino acids. V lost 6 bases and J lost 8, with 7 bases in between. The CDR3 DNA is TGTGCCAGCAGCCTGGTCGAAGCTTTCTTT. It specifies CASSLVEAFF.

V gene TRBV10-3 combines with J gene TRBJ1-2; D unresolved. This CDR3 spans 13 amino acids. From germline, CDR1 is ENHRY and CDR2 SYGVKD. V lost 3 bases and J lost 5, with 10 bases in between. The DNA of the CDR3 is TGTGCCATCAGTGAATACAGTCCATATGGCTACACCTTC. This gives the protein CAISEYSPYGYTF.